This T cell receptor (beta chain) emerged from a study of blood T cells in healthy people across ages. Next came a second PCR, run for about 7 to 11 cycles, which used a sample-barcoded 5' primer along with a J-beta primer mix. In TCRdb, the 5' RACE reads were re-called with MiXCR into one record per CDR3 protein. The sample lists 1.2 million to 1.5 million distinct CDR3 sequences, 45% to 70% seen once, with over 5.5% in the top ten. Trimming cost V 5 bases and J 1 base, with 14 bases left between them. The germline CDR1 and CDR2 sequences are ENHRY and SYGVKD. CDR3 length: 15 residues. In the case of this clonotype: Its antigen remains unknown.

Study-level findings and limits: Per million T cells, TCR beta diversity dropped about linearly as age rose.

This receptor was identified in a man between 18 and 29 years old in good health. Source material: blood. The chain joins TRBV10-3 to TRBJ2-5; D is unresolved. The CDR3 loop reads CAISSTPGSQETQYF. The CDR3 DNA reads TGTGCCATCAGTAGCACCCCCGGCAGCCAAGAGACCCAGTACTTC.